These 20 T cell receptor beta chains originate from one sample sequenced in a study of monozygotic twins with inflammatory bowel disease (dated by TCRdb to the late 2010s). Receptor libraries were prepared by 5' RACE. Sequencing relied on an Illumina HiSeq 2500. Reads reprocessed by TCRdb are summarized as one entry per CDR3 protein sequence, and DNA is absent. The data table for this sample lists approximately 330,000 distinct CDR3 sequences. The ten biggest clones cover 2% to 2.5% of the sample. The sample comprised blood. The receptors shown here come from a human donor with ulcerative colitis or Crohn's disease, or a healthy co-twin of an affected twin (not recorded which).

V gene TRBV10-3 combines with J gene TRBJ2-2. The CDR3 is 11 residues long. In germline, CDR1 is ENHRY, CDR2 SYGVKD. CDR3 residues: CAISEFGELFF.

The rearrangement uses TRBV19 and TRBJ2-1; TCRdb names TRBD2, which stays unverified in the absence of DNA. The CDR3 spans 14 residues. Germline CDR1 and CDR2: LNHDA and SQIVND (reference sequence). The CDR3: CASSMRETWGEQFF.

The gene calls are TRBV25-1 and TRBJ1-1. The germline gives CDR1 MGHDK, CDR2 SYGVNS. The CDR3 is 14 residues long. The CDR3 protein is CASRGIGDFAEAFF. The variable domain in full, completed from reference TRBV25-1 and TRBJ1-1, reads EADIYQTPRYLVIGTGKKITLECSQTMGHDKMYWYQQDPGMELHLIHYSYGVNSTEKGDLSSESTVSRIRTEHFPLTLESARPSHTSQYLCASRGIGDFAEAFFGQGTRLTVV.

The chain couples TRBV12-3 or TRBV12-4 to TRBJ1-2. This CDR3 is built from 13 residues. CDR3 sequence reads: CASSFRGYYGYTF.

Here the CDR3 reads CASKGGVNTEAFF. V and J are TRBV27 and TRBJ1-1; there is no DNA to check the TCRdb D call of TRBD1. This CDR3 region has 13 residues. Germline V gene data show CDR1 as MNHEY and CDR2 as SMNVEV (reference sequence).

V usage is TRBV6-2 or TRBV6-3 and J usage is TRBJ2-6; TCRdb picks TRBD1, but there is no DNA to check that call. The CDR3 runs 17 residues. From germline, CDR1 is MNHEY and CDR2 SVGEGT. The CDR3 sequence: CASAIRGRIFGANVLTF.

This sequence joins TRBV10-3 and TRBJ1-6; absent DNA, TCRdb's TRBD1 call cannot be checked. The CDR3 has 14 amino acids. Germline V gene lookup returns CDR1 ENHRY and CDR2 SYGVKD. The CDR3 sequence is CAISVGGLNSPLHF.

CDR3: CASSSDGPNTGELFF. The chain links TRBV5-1 to TRBJ2-2. The CDR3 is made up of 15 amino acids. In germline, CDR1 is SGHRS, CDR2 YFSETQ.

The chain links TRBV5-1 to TRBJ1-1; checking the TCRdb D call of TRBD1 is not possible without DNA. CDR1 and CDR2 from the germline V gene are SGHRS and YFSETQ. This CDR3 spans 15 amino acids. The CDR3 is CASSLGGAQDTEAFF.

V is TRBV9 and J is TRBJ2-5; the TRBD1 assignment by TCRdb is unverifiable without DNA. Looked up from germline, CDR1 is SGDLS and CDR2 is YYNGEE. This CDR3 comprises 15 residues. CDR3 loop: CASSVGLPSGETQYF.

J is TRBJ2-3 and V is TRBV12-5; TCRdb proposes TRBD2, but this gene call is untestable without DNA. Germline CDR1 reads LGHNT; CDR2 reads FRNRAP. The CDR3 extends over 20 amino acids. The CDR3 is CASGPLFKASGGNNTDTQYF.

V and J are TRBV12-3 or TRBV12-4 and TRBJ2-7; TCRdb's assignment of TRBD1 cannot be checked, as there is no DNA. CDR3 length equals 13 residues. The CDR3 sequence is CASSDPGRYEQYF.

The rearrangement joins TRBV5-1 to TRBJ2-2; TCRdb's D call, TRBD1, is unchecked because there is no DNA. Germline-derived CDR1 and CDR2 are SGHRS and YFSETQ. The length of the CDR3 is 14 residues. CDR3 in amino acids: CASDTGDLTGELFF.

This chain connects TRBV18 to TRBJ1-2. There are 12 residues in the CDR3. The germline V gene encodes CDR1 KGHSH and CDR2 LQKENI. Here the CDR3 reads CASSPIGHGYTF.

The CDR3 is CASSADSYNEQFF. The J gene is TRBJ2-1, the V gene TRBV5-1; TCRdb selects TRBD1, and the lack of DNA leaves this call unchecked. The CDR3 runs to 13 residues. Germline CDR1 SGHRS, CDR2 YFSETQ.

This chain joins TRBV6-1 and TRBJ2-7. Germline CDR1 and CDR2: MNHNS and SASEGT. The CDR3 is made up of 12 amino acids. The CDR3 sequence: CASSEWLYEQYF.

V and J are TRBV5-1 and TRBJ2-5. This CDR3 is built from 14 residues. Per the germline V gene, CDR1 is SGHRS and CDR2 is YFSETQ. The CDR3 here is CASSLGSFQETQYF.

The chain couples TRBV6-1 to TRBJ2-3; as DNA is missing, the TRBD2 call by TCRdb cannot be tested. The CDR3 has 14 residues. Germline V lookup: CDR1 MNHNS, CDR2 SASEGT. CDR3 sequence reads: CASSRTTTTDTQYF.

The rearrangement joins TRBV4-1 to TRBJ2-1; TCRdb's assignment of TRBD2 cannot be checked, as there is no DNA. Per germline, CDR1 MGHRA and CDR2 YSYEKL. There are 15 residues in the CDR3. CDR3 sequence: CASSGLAGAEGEQFF.

The chain links TRBV27 to TRBJ2-2. Looked up from germline, CDR1 is MNHEY and CDR2 is SMNVEV (reference sequence). This CDR3 is built from 13 residues. The CDR3 reads CASRVENTGELFF.